This TCR beta chain was sequenced for a study of cytomegalovirus exposure and HLA in healthy donors. Overall study findings and caveats: As a later analysis showed, a missense DCLRE1C variant was linked to trimming of TCR beta V- and J-genes.

As concerns this clone: Antigen specificity is unknown.

The V gene's germline CDR1 is SGDLS and CDR2 YYNGEE. Deletions cut 5 bases from V and 0 bases from J, with 9 bases between. The CDR3 runs 14 residues. PCR primers comprised 60 Vbeta and 13 Jbeta primers. Method: immunoSEQ multiplex PCR; TCRdb's copy keeps in-frame clones and lacks some. Of 150,000 to 200,000 clones in the sample, 62% were seen once. The receptor was isolated from a man in his forties in good health and CMV-seronegative. The chain has TRBV9 and TRBJ2-1; D possibly corresponds to TRBD2 (5 bases). The sample was PBMCs. In DNA form, the CDR3 reads TGTGCCAGCAGTAGCGATCGCTCCTACAATGAGCAGTTCTTC. It specifies CASSSDRSYNEQFF.